The 10 T cell receptor gamma chains reported below all come from one sample, sequenced in a study of intestinal T cells in coeliac disease. Each case's genomic DNA was extracted from ten roughly 5.5-µm formalin-fixed paraffin-embedded scrolls. TRG repertoires were amplified with LymphoTrack primers from approximately 0.2 ug of biopsy DNA. TCRdb reanalysed the multiplex PCR reads with CATT. The repertoire holds 1,400 or so gamma-chain clones, with about 40% as singletons. The sequenced sample was a duodenal biopsy. All receptors derive from a human donor with celiac disease.

This chain connects TRGV10 to TRGJ1 or TRGJ2. TRGV10 is labeled an ORF, and its function is uncertain. The ends lost 8 bases at V and 0 bases at J; junction bases unmatched: 11. The CDR3 has 15 residues. The CDR3 sequence: CAAWDSWSNYYKKLF. In DNA, the CDR3 is TGTGCTGCGTGGGACTCATGGTCGAATTATTATAAGAAACTCTTT.

The V gene is TRGV11, the J gene TRGJ1 or TRGJ2. TRGV11 is given ORF status, its function remaining uncertain. The J segment lost 11 bases and the V segment lost 0 bases, leaving 4 bases of the junction unmatched. The length of the CDR3 is 12 residues. CDR3 in amino acids: CACWIRHSQKLF. The CDR3 region has the DNA TGTGCCTGCTGGATTAGGCACAGTCAGAAACTCTTT.

Comment on this clone: A read error may account for a junction end that differs from germline. The same CDR3 is also encoded by other DNA sequences in this sample. The chain joins TRGV8 to TRGJP2. This CDR3 is 16 amino acids long. Germline values: CDR1 VENAVY, CDR2 YDSYNSRV. The CDR3 DNA reads as TGTGCCACTTGGGATAGGACTCTTAGTAGTGATTGGATCAAGACGTTT. Translation gives CATWDRTLSSDWIKTF.

This clone was counted a single time. This clone may be a read error of a much larger clone one base away. Different DNA sequences within this sample yield the same CDR3. The V gene is TRGV9, the J gene TRGJ1 or TRGJ2. The germline V gene has CDR1 GITISATS and CDR2 ISYDGTV (reference sequence). The CDR3 is 13 amino acids. CDR3 region: CALWEVPCYKKLF. CDR3 nucleotides: TGTGCCCTGTGGGAGGTGCCATGTTATAAGAAACTCTTT.

As concerns this clone: A read error may produce the germline difference seen at one junction end. This sequence joins TRGV4 and TRGJ1 or TRGJ2. Looked up from germline, CDR1 is EGSTGY and CDR2 is YDSYTSSV. The CDR3 consists of 16 residues. Here the CDR3 reads CATWDGPEGGYYKKLF. DNA of the CDR3: TGTGCCACTTGGGATGGGCCGGAGGGGGGTTATTATAAGAAACTCTTT.

The V and J genes are TRGV10 and TRGJP1. TRGV10 is designated an ORF whose function remains uncertain. The CDR3 loop spans 21 amino acids. Trimming cost V 8 bases and J 3 bases; bases outside gene matches: 28. CDR3: CAAWDSNAPNREGATGWFKIF. CDR3 DNA: TGTGCTGCGTGGGATTCGAACGCGCCCAACAGGGAGGGTGCCACTGGTTGGTTCAAGATATTT.

Concerning this clone itself: A much larger clone differs from this one at a single base, so this may be a read error. The chain joins TRGV3 to TRGJP2. CDR1 and CDR2 from the germline V gene are VTNTFY and YDVSTARD (reference sequence). CDR3 length: 16 amino acids. In nucleotides, the CDR3 is TGTGCCGCCTGGGACAGGCGGGTTTTTAGTGATTGGATCAAGACGTTT. Protein product: CAAWDRRVFSDWIKTF.

CDR3 in DNA: TGTGCTGCGTGGGACCCTACTATTATAAAGAAACTCTTT. Protein: CAAWDPTIIKKLF. The chain recombines TRGV10 with TRGJ1 or TRGJ2. TRGV10 qualifies as an ORF whose function is uncertain. V lost 8 bases to trimming and J lost 10 bases; unmatched junction nucleotides: 15. This CDR3 has 13 residues.

The V and J genes are TRGV3 and TRGJ1 or TRGJ2. There are 12 residues in the CDR3. Looked up from germline, CDR1 is VTNTFY and CDR2 is YDVSTARD (reference sequence). The V gene end was trimmed by 4 bases and the J gene end by 5 bases; junction bases not matched to a gene: 5. CDR3 coding DNA: TGTGCCACCTGGGAAAAGGATTATAAGAAACTCTTT. Protein: CATWEKDYKKLF.

This clone is termed large. At the DNA level, this CDR3 is encoded by other sequences in the same sample as well. The V gene is TRGV2, the J gene TRGJP2. The CDR3 is 16 amino acids. Trimming removed 0 bases from V and 2 bases from J; junction bases left unmatched: 6. Germline CDR1 reads EGSNGY; CDR2 reads YDSYNSKV. Written as DNA, the CDR3 is TGTGCCACCTGGGACGGGCCGGACAGTAGTGATTGGATCAAGACGTTT. This gives the protein CATWDGPDSSDWIKTF.